A selection of T cell receptor beta chains follows, all from one sample in a study of blood T cell repertoires in COVID-19. Some clones are missing from TCRdb's copy, which holds only in-frame ones; the method was immunoSEQ multiplex PCR. The top ten clones hold roughly 10% of a sample with roughly 250,000 clones, roughly four fifths of them seen once. Sequencing was carried out using peripheral blood. Receptors originate from a woman older than 75 with acute or convalescent COVID-19. The conserved cysteine and the conserved F or W are not part of the CDR3 here. Only some rows state a clone size, as once, few, many or a class for expanded clones.

8	.	TRBV30	TRBJ1-2	ASQVYGYT
11	.	TRBV6-6	TRBJ2-7	ASRSAGHYEQY
14	once	TRBV5-6	TRBJ2-3	ASSPGGALLSHTQY
12	.	TRBV28	TRBJ1-2	ASRGQGTNYGYT
11	.	TRBV30	TRBJ1-5	AWRGGPGQPQH
13	.	TRBV3-1/TRBV3-2	TRBJ1-6	ASSLGSSYNSPLH
11	.	TRBV4-2	TRBJ2-5	ASSQTGSETQY
11	.	TRBV2	TRBJ1-2	ASRVQANHGYT
16	.	TRBV6-6	TRBJ2-3	ASSPRGSFLAGTDTQY
11	.	TRBV7-2	TRBJ1-5	ASSLARSQPQH
14	.	TRBV5-1	TRBJ2-3	ASSSSRGGLTDTQY
13	.	TRBV6-5	TRBJ1-2	ASNVGQHPLYGYT
17	.	TRBV3-1/TRBV3-2	TRBJ1-3	ASSRQTGQGAYSGNTIY
13	.	TRBV7-2	TRBJ1-5	ASSLSGASNQPQH
13	.	TRBV3-1/TRBV3-2	TRBJ1-3	ASSQGGSSGNTIY
12	.	TRBV13	TRBJ1-4	ASSPGHTKEKLF
15	.	TRBV5-4	TRBJ1-1	ASSPGYGASSNTEAF
15	.	TRBV5-4	TRBJ1-2	ASSSQAPGQGNHGYT